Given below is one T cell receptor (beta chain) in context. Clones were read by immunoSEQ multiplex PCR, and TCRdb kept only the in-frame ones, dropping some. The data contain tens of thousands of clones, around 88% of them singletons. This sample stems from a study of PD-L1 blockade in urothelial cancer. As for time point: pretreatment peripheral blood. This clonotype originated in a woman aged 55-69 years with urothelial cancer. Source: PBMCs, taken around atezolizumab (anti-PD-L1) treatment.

CDR3: CASSLDYSSEQYF. The CDR3 DNA follows: TGTGCCAGCAGCTTAGACTATTCCTCGGAGCAGTACTTC. The rearrangement uses TRBV7-2 and TRBJ2-7, with no clear D. Trimming removed 1 base at V and 7 bases at J, with 11 bases between. CDR3 size: 13 residues. The germline V gene encodes CDR1 SGHTA and CDR2 FQGNSA.